This entry lists 25 T cell receptor beta chains sequenced from one sample in a study of blood T cell repertoires in COVID-19 (TCRdb year 2020). The library was prepared using the immunoSEQ multiplex PCR assay. TCRdb provides this immuneACCESS table in a form limited to in-frame rearrangements. Some clones are lacking; in checked studies, under half of them reflect an unresolved V gene, and why the rest are absent is not known. The sample records 97,000 or so clones, 75% to 90% of which are singletons. In total, the top ten clones hold roughly 4.1% of the sample. The material sequenced was peripheral blood. The source of these receptors is a human donor in a cohort sampled during active COVID-19.

This chain joins TRBV6-5 and TRBJ1-1; no clear D gene. Germline lookup yields CDR1 MNHEY and CDR2 SVGAGI. This CDR3 comprises 14 residues. Trimming removed 2 bases from V and 7 bases from J, with 14 bases in between. Here the CDR3 reads CASSYRLSGNEAFF. As DNA, the CDR3 is TGTGCCAGCAGTTACCGGCTGAGCGGTAATGAAGCTTTCTTT.

V usage is TRBV19 and J usage is TRBJ2-5, with 9 positions matching TRBD1. The germline CDR1 and CDR2 sequences are LNHDA and SQIVND (reference sequence). With V trimmed by 7 bases and J by 4 bases, 7 bases remained unmatched. CDR3 size: 14 residues. For the CDR3, the DNA is TGTGCCAGTACCCGGGACAGGGCGGGAGAGACCCAGTACTTC. Translating gives CASTRDRAGETQYF.

The chain has TRBV7-9 and TRBJ2-1; D unclear. The V and J ends lost 3 bases and 8 bases respectively, with 14 bases between them. The CDR3 totals 14 residues. Germline V gene sequence: CDR1 SEHNR, CDR2 FQNEAQ (reference sequence). As DNA, the CDR3 is TGTGCCAGCAGCTTTGCAGGAAGGATTGATGAGCAGTTCTTC. Translated, it gives CASSFAGRIDEQFF.

This chain links TRBV27 with TRBJ2-5; tentatively, D is TRBD1 (5 bases). V was trimmed by 4 bases and J by 2 bases, leaving 11 bases between them. CDR1 and CDR2 (germline): MNHEY, SMNVEV (reference sequence). The CDR3 extends over 14 amino acids. CDR3 coding DNA: TGTGCCAGCAGTTCCCGACAGAAACAAGAGACCCAGTACTTC. This encodes CASSSRQKQETQYF.

The rearrangement joins TRBV2 to TRBJ1-2, with D maybe TRBD1 (6 bases). Trimming took off 2 bases at V and 4 bases at J, with 8 bases between the two ends. CDR3 length: 13 residues. Germline CDR1 reads SNHLY; CDR2 reads FYNNEI. The CDR3: CASSELGGYGYTF. The CDR3 nucleotides read TGTGCCAGCAGTGAATTAGGGGGCTATGGCTACACCTTC.

The chain links TRBV7-9 to TRBJ2-7; TRBD2 aligns across 11 bases. CDR1 and CDR2 from the germline V gene are SEHNR and FQNEAQ (reference sequence). The ends lost 11 bases at V and 0 bases at J; junction bases unmatched: 9. This CDR3 is built from 15 residues. CDR3 protein: CAGQPLAGASYEQYF. DNA of the CDR3: TGTGCCGGTCAACCACTAGCGGGGGCCTCCTACGAGCAGTACTTC. Full variable domain (remainder filled in from reference TRBV7-9 and TRBJ2-7): DTGVSQNPRHKITKRGQNVTFRCDPISEHNRLYWYRQTLGQGPEFLTYFQNEAQLEKSRLLSDRFSAERPKGSFSTLEIQRTEQGDSAMYLCAGQPLAGASYEQYFGPGTRLTVT.

The chain uses TRBV19 and TRBJ2-2, with 9 positions matching TRBD1. V lost 7 bases to trimming and J lost 6 bases; unmatched junction nucleotides: 6. The CDR3 length is 14 residues. The V gene's germline CDR1 is LNHDA and CDR2 SQIVND (reference sequence). The CDR3 here is CASTPGQGAGELFF. The CDR3 DNA sequence: TGTGCCAGTACCCCGGGACAGGGAGCCGGGGAGCTGTTTTTT.

The CDR3 nucleotides read TGTGCCAGCAGCTCGAATAGCGGAGAAAAACTGTTTTTT. Protein product: CASSSNSGEKLFF. The J gene is TRBJ1-4, the V gene TRBV7-8; D is unresolved. Germline V gives CDR1 SGHVS, CDR2 FQNEAQ. V lost 4 bases and J 8 bases, leaving 11 bases between the germline ends. The CDR3 sequence is 13 residues long.

This clone appeared once. The V gene is TRBV14, the J gene TRBJ1-1; TRBD1 might be the D (5 bases). The CDR3 has 14 residues. CDR1 is SGHDN and CDR2 is FVKESK in the germline V gene. With 3 bases removed from V and 4 bases from J, the gap between germline ends came to 12 bases. The CDR3 loop is CASSHWGVVTEAFF. CDR3 DNA sequence: TGTGCCAGCAGCCATTGGGGGGTGGTCACTGAAGCTTTCTTT.

This clone appeared a few times. The chain employs TRBV5-1 and TRBJ1-4; tentative D call: TRBD1 (6 bases). The V gene lost 9 bases and the J gene lost 8 bases, with 14 bases spanning the gap. CDR1 SGHRS and CDR2 YFSETQ come from the germline V gene. The CDR3 has 12 residues. The CDR3 here is CATRADREKLFF. CDR3 bases: TGCGCCACCAGGGCAGACAGGGAAAAACTGTTTTTT. Drawing the rest from reference TRBV5-1 and TRBJ1-4, the complete variable domain is KAGVTQTPRYLIKTRGQQVTLSCSPISGHRSVSWYQQTPGQGLQFLFEYFSETQRNKGNFPGRFSGRQFSNSRSEMNVSTLELGDSALYLCATRADREKLFFGSGTQLSVL.

V usage is TRBV3-1 (or the pseudogene TRBV3-2) and J usage is TRBJ1-1; TRBD1 might be the D (5 bases). This CDR3 is 14 amino acids long. Trimming took 1 base from V and 6 from J, leaving 12 bases between them. Germline CDR1 reads LGHDT; CDR2 reads YNNKEL (reference sequence). The CDR3 reads CASSQGAGRAEAFF. The CDR3, as DNA: TGTGCCAGCAGCCAAGGAGCAGGGAGGGCTGAAGCTTTCTTT.

The chain employs TRBV7-9 and TRBJ2-7, with TRBD1 matching 7 bases. The CDR3 consists of 15 residues. V shed 4 bases, J shed 0 bases, and the junction held 6 bases outside the gene matches. Germline CDR1 is SEHNR and CDR2 is FQNEAQ (reference sequence). This CDR3 reads CASSSPGQTSYEQYF. The DNA of the CDR3 is TGTGCCAGCAGCTCGCCGGGACAGACCTCCTACGAGCAGTACTTC. Combining the CDR3 with reference TRBV7-9 and TRBJ2-7 gives the whole variable domain DTGVSQNPRHKITKRGQNVTFRCDPISEHNRLYWYRQTLGQGPEFLTYFQNEAQLEKSRLLSDRFSAERPKGSFSTLEIQRTEQGDSAMYLCASSSPGQTSYEQYFGPGTRLTVT.

The chain employs TRBV9 and TRBJ1-1; D is undetermined. V lost 4 bases and J lost 4, with 14 bases in between. CDR3 length: 14 residues. CDR1 and CDR2 from the germline V gene are SGDLS and YYNGEE. CDR3 nucleotides: TGTGCCAGCAGCCCCCAAGGAGGGATCACTGAAGCTTTCTTT. Protein product: CASSPQGGITEAFF.

The J gene is TRBJ1-2, the V gene TRBV6-6; TRBD1 aligns across 8 bases. The CDR3 runs 15 residues. CDR1 is MNHNY, CDR2 SVGAGI, per germline (reference sequence). V shed 6 bases, J shed 7 bases, and the junction held 13 bases outside the gene matches. CDR3 sequence: CASRISGQGGSGYTF. CDR3 DNA sequence: TGTGCCAGCAGAATATCCGGACAGGGCGGTAGTGGCTACACCTTC.

The chain couples TRBV15 to TRBJ2-7; no clear D gene. The germline gives CDR1 LNHNV, CDR2 YYDKDF (reference sequence). This CDR3 is 15 amino acids long. Trimming shortened V by 0 bases and J by 0 bases, and 9 bases separated the two germline ends. The CDR3 region is CATSRDGRFSYEQYF. For the CDR3, the DNA is TGTGCCACCAGCAGAGATGGCCGATTCTCCTACGAGCAGTACTTC.

The chain has TRBV28 and TRBJ1-1; perhaps TRBD1 as D (5 bases). V dropped 5 bases and J dropped 4 bases, with 11 bases sitting between them. CDR1 and CDR2 from the germline V gene are MDHEN and SYDVKM. The CDR3 consists of 13 residues. CDR3 sequence: CASSPTGSTEAFF. The CDR3 DNA sequence: TGTGCCAGCAGTCCTACAGGTTCCACTGAAGCTTTCTTT.

The rearrangement uses TRBV18 and TRBJ2-1; 7 nucleotides match TRBD1. The CDR3 has 15 amino acids. Germline-derived CDR1 and CDR2 are KGHSH and LQKENI. The junction had 13 bases not matched to a gene; V was cut back by 6 bases and J by 8 bases. CDR3 protein: CASSLTKGGGDEQFF. DNA for the CDR3: TGTGCCAGCTCCCTAACGAAAGGGGGCGGCGATGAGCAGTTCTTC.

This chain connects TRBV9 to TRBJ1-6; 9 nucleotides align to TRBD1. The CDR3 has 16 residues. The ends lost 4 bases at V and 7 bases at J; junction bases unmatched: 9. Germline assignment: CDR1 SGDLS and CDR2 YYNGEE. CDR3 sequence: CASSQQGDRVNSPLHF. The CDR3 DNA is TGTGCCAGCAGCCAACAGGGGGACAGGGTGAATTCACCCCTCCACTTT.

This chain connects TRBV5-1 to TRBJ2-1, with 8 bases matching TRBD2. Per the germline V gene, CDR1 is SGHRS and CDR2 is YFSETQ. There are 14 residues in the CDR3. With 4 bases clipped from V and 5 bases from J, the junction kept 5 bases outside the gene matches. The CDR3 DNA is TGCGCCAGCAGCCCGGGGGGGCAAAACAATGAGCAGTTCTTC. Its translation is CASSPGGQNNEQFF.

This clone was found once. The chain couples TRBV19 to TRBJ2-1; 11 nucleotides agree with TRBD2. V shed 6 bases and J 4 bases; nucleotides not matched to a gene: 8. Per germline, CDR1 LNHDA and CDR2 SQIVND (reference sequence). The CDR3 extends over 16 amino acids. In DNA, the CDR3 is TGTGCCAGTAGAACCGCTAGCGGGGGGACTTACAATGAGCAGTTCTTC. Protein product: CASRTASGGTYNEQFF.

The rearrangement uses TRBV5-6 and TRBJ2-3; possibly TRBD2 for D (7 bases). This CDR3 contains 17 residues. In germline, CDR1 is SGHDT, CDR2 YYEEEE. V lost 4 bases and J 4 bases, leaving 22 bases between the germline ends. CDR3: CASSQVRGGGGADTQYF. CDR3 in DNA: TGTGCCAGCAGCCAAGTTCGGGGCGGCGGGGGCGCAGATACGCAGTATTTT. Combining the CDR3 with reference TRBV5-6 and TRBJ2-3 gives the whole variable domain DAGVTQSPTHLIKTRGQQVTLRCSPKSGHDTVSWYQQALGQGPQFIFQYYEEEERQRGNFPDRFSGHQFPNYSSELNVNALLLGDSALYLCASSQVRGGGGADTQYFGPGTRLTVL.

A single count supports this clone. The chain links TRBV4-2 to TRBJ1-2; D may be TRBD1 (5 bases). The V gene lost 4 bases and the J gene lost 1 base, with 16 bases spanning the gap. CDR1 and CDR2 (germline): LGHNA, YNFKEQ. This CDR3 contains 16 residues. This CDR3 is CASSRGGGEINYGYTF. The CDR3 DNA reads TGTGCCAGCAGCCGAGGCGGAGGGGAGATTAACTATGGCTACACCTTC.

The rearrangement joins TRBV7-2 to TRBJ2-1, with D perhaps matching TRBD1 (5 bases). V was pared by 1 base and J by 1 base, with 8 bases between. The length of the CDR3 is 15 residues. Germline lookup yields CDR1 SGHTA and CDR2 FQGNSA. Written as DNA, the CDR3 is TGTGCCAGCAGCTTAGACTCAGGGTCCTACAATGAGCAGTTCTTC. Translation gives CASSLDSGSYNEQFF.

This chain joins TRBV6-2 or TRBV6-3 and TRBJ1-1; 7 bases agree with TRBD1. This CDR3 is built from 17 residues. The J segment lost 3 bases and the V segment lost 3 bases, leaving 13 bases of the junction unmatched. CDR1 is MNHEY and CDR2 is SVGEGT in the germline V gene. In DNA form, the CDR3 reads TGTGCCAGCAGTTATTCCACAGGGGCGATGGTGGACACTGAAGCTTTCTTT. It specifies CASSYSTGAMVDTEAFF.

V and J are TRBV6-5 and TRBJ2-1; 11 bases map to TRBD2. With 7 bases clipped from V and 7 bases from J, the junction kept 9 bases outside the gene matches. The germline gives CDR1 MNHEY, CDR2 SVGAGI. The CDR3 loop spans 15 amino acids. The chain's CDR3 is CASTLSGTSGNEQFF. The CDR3 region has the DNA TGTGCCAGCACCTTGTCCGGGACTAGCGGAAATGAGCAGTTCTTC.